Below are 17 T cell receptor beta chains sequenced from a single sample in a study of T cells in Graves' hyperthyroidism and ophthalmopathy. Using RNA transcripts as the source, TCR beta CDR3 regions were amplified. HTBI primers were employed in a first-round RT-PCR of the TCR CDR3. MiXCR was run by TCRdb on the multiplex PCR reads, yielding one entry per CDR3 protein. The sample lists some 800,000 distinct CDR3 sequences, approximately 40% occurring once. The sample comprised blood. The receptors stem from a man between 18 and 35 years old with Graves' hyperthyroidism.

The chain couples TRBV19 to TRBJ2-5, with TRBD2 matching over 13 bases. Germline loops: CDR1 LNHDA, CDR2 SQIVND (reference sequence). V gave up 2 bases and J gave up 4 bases; unmatched junction bases: 1. The CDR3 has 15 amino acids. The DNA of the CDR3 is TGTGCCAGTAGTATAAGACTAGCGGGAGGAGAGACCCAGTACTTC. Amino acid sequence: CASSIRLAGGETQYF.

This sequence joins TRBV20-1 and TRBJ1-3; D unclear. The CDR3 contains 16 residues. V lost 1 base and J lost 0, with 13 bases in between. Looked up from germline, CDR1 is DFQATT and CDR2 is SNEGSKA (reference sequence). In DNA form, the CDR3 reads TGCAGTGCTAGAGCTCTAACGACTGACTCTGGAAACACCATATATTTT. Protein sequence: CSARALTTDSGNTIYF.

Many counts were recorded for this clonotype. The chain employs TRBV7-9 and TRBJ1-6; D gene uncertain. The germline V and J ends were trimmed by 3 bases and 8 bases, with 17 bases remaining between them. This CDR3 has 16 residues. Per germline, CDR1 SEHNR and CDR2 FQNEAQ (reference sequence). CDR3 DNA sequence: TGTGCCAGCAGCTTGACGGCCGGGTCGGGTGATTCACCCCTCCACTTT. This gives the protein CASSLTAGSGDSPLHF.

The chain employs TRBV10-3 and TRBJ2-5, with D perhaps given as TRBD1 or TRBD2 (5 bases each). The V gene's germline CDR1 is ENHRY and CDR2 SYGVKD. This CDR3 is built from 14 residues. V was clipped by 4 bases and J by 1 base, with 10 bases between them. The CDR3 region has the DNA TGTGCCATCAGTGCCGGGGCAGCCCAAGAGACCCAGTACTTC. Translation: CAISAGAAQETQYF.

This clonotype has ten or more counts. This chain joins TRBV20-1 and TRBJ1-4; TRBD1 aligns across 9 bases. Losses at the gene ends were 6 bases for V and 3 bases for J; bases not matched to a gene: 11. The V gene's germline CDR1 is DFQATT and CDR2 SNEGSKA (reference sequence). The CDR3 extends over 16 amino acids. The CDR3 loop reads CSAVPGQGEANEKLFF. Written as DNA, the CDR3 is TGCAGTGCGGTCCCGGGACAGGGCGAGGCTAATGAAAAACTGTTTTTT.

This clonotype turned up a few times. As DNA, the CDR3 is TGCGCCAGCAGCCGCGGGACAGGGGATACTAACTATGGCTACACCTTC. Encoded protein: CASSRGTGDTNYGYTF. This rearrangement joins TRBV4-1 to TRBJ1-2, with 10 bases matching TRBD1. The germline V gene encodes CDR1 MGHRA and CDR2 YSYEKL. The CDR3 loop spans 16 amino acids. Trimming removed 4 bases from V and 0 bases from J; junction bases left unmatched: 5.

The rearrangement uses TRBV6-1 and TRBJ1-4; TRBD1 matches at 8 bases. The V segment lost 5 bases and the J segment 1 base; nucleotides outside the gene matches: 9. Germline loops: CDR1 MNHNS, CDR2 SASEGT. CDR3 length: 17 amino acids. The CDR3, as DNA: TGTGCCAGCAGTTACGTAACCGGGACAGGAACTAATGAAAAACTGTTTTTT. It codes for CASSYVTGTGTNEKLFF.

This clonotype was counted a few times. The chain joins TRBV2 to TRBJ2-7, with 14 bases identical to TRBD2. The CDR3 length is 16 residues. Germline assignment: CDR1 SNHLY and CDR2 FYNNEI. The trim removed 5 bases at V and 5 bases at J, leaving 8 bases unmatched. CDR3 bases: TGTGCCAGCAGTCTGACTAGCGGGGGGGCCAGCCACGAGCAGTACTTC. It specifies CASSLTSGGASHEQYF.

This clonotype was seen many times. This chain links TRBV6-5 with TRBJ1-5, with D possibly being TRBD1 (6 bases). CDR1 is MNHEY and CDR2 is SVGAGI in the germline V gene. The V and J ends lost 5 bases and 9 bases respectively, with 14 bases between them. The CDR3 contains 13 residues. CDR3 DNA sequence: TGTGCCAGCAGTGACACAGGGCTACGGCCCCAGCATTTT. Protein sequence: CASSDTGLRPQHF.

The V gene is TRBV29-1, the J gene TRBJ1-1; 7 bases agree with TRBD1. The trim removed 8 bases at V and 4 bases at J, leaving 7 bases unmatched. Germline lookup yields CDR1 SQVTM and CDR2 ANQGSEA. The CDR3 length is 12 residues. This CDR3 reads CSRDRVRTEAFF. The CDR3 nucleotides are TGCAGCCGCGACAGGGTACGCACTGAAGCTTTCTTT.

This clonotype appeared a few times. The chain couples TRBV5-1 to TRBJ2-3; TRBD2 aligns across 10 bases. CDR1 SGHRS and CDR2 YFSETQ come from the germline V gene. There are 16 residues in the CDR3. Trimming at V came to 4 bases and at J to 0 bases, leaving 5 bases not matched to a gene. CDR3 nucleotides: TGCGCCAGCAGCCCAGGGACTAGCGAGAGCACAGATACGCAGTATTTT. Its translation: CASSPGTSESTDTQYF.

The genes are TRBV5-5 and TRBJ1-4, with D tentatively TRBD1 (5 bases). V gave up 4 bases and J gave up 7 bases, with 20 bases separating them. There are 16 residues in the CDR3. Germline V gene lookup returns CDR1 SGHKS and CDR2 YYEKEE (reference sequence). The CDR3, as DNA: TGTGCCAGCAGCCACCGGGACCTCATCGGTAGTGAAAAACTGTTTTTT. The encoded protein is CASSHRDLIGSEKLFF.

The chain is built from TRBV4-2 and TRBJ2-2; D is possibly TRBD2 (6 bases). Trimming pared 0 bases from V and 12 bases from J, leaving 23 bases between. Germline CDR1 reads LGHNA; CDR2 reads YNFKEQ. The CDR3 has 17 amino acids. Written as DNA, the CDR3 is TGTGCCAGCAGCCAAGAAGGTTGGGCGATCGGTAGCGGAAAGCTGTTTTTT. It is translated as CASSQEGWAIGSGKLFF.

This clonotype occurred a few times. The V call is TRBV19, the J call TRBJ2-7, with TRBD2 identical over 7 bases. The CDR3 is 16 amino acids. Germline lookup yields CDR1 LNHDA and CDR2 SQIVND (reference sequence). V gave up 5 bases and J gave up 3 bases; unmatched junction bases: 13. The CDR3: CASSSPHRTSVYEQYF. The CDR3 DNA sequence: TGTGCCAGTAGTTCCCCCCATCGTACTAGCGTCTACGAGCAGTACTTC.

The chain joins TRBV5-1 to TRBJ1-1; D ambiguous. Germline CDR1 is SGHRS and CDR2 is YFSETQ. CDR3 length: 14 amino acids. The V end lost 0 bases, the J end lost 7 bases, and 13 bases lay between the germline ends. The CDR3: CASSLAGETSEAFF. The CDR3 DNA follows: TGCGCCAGCAGCTTGGCCGGTGAAACTAGTGAAGCTTTCTTT.

This clonotype appeared many times. The chain employs TRBV10-3 and TRBJ1-1, with D possibly matching TRBD1 (5 bases). V gave up 7 bases and J gave up 1 base, with 10 bases separating them. CDR1 and CDR2 from the germline V gene are ENHRY and SYGVKD. This CDR3 is 13 amino acids long. The CDR3 sequence is CAIIGAGNTEAFF. CDR3 bases: TGTGCCATCATAGGGGCAGGGAACACTGAAGCTTTCTTT.

This clonotype was observed a handful of times. The V gene is TRBV6-5, the J gene TRBJ1-2; D uncertain. Trimming pared 0 bases from V and 3 bases from J, leaving 11 bases between. The length of the CDR3 is 15 residues. CDR1 and CDR2 (germline): MNHEY, SVGAGI. In DNA form, the CDR3 reads TGTGCCAGCAGTTACTCGACCCAAGCCTACTATGGCTACACCTTC. Translation: CASSYSTQAYYGYTF.